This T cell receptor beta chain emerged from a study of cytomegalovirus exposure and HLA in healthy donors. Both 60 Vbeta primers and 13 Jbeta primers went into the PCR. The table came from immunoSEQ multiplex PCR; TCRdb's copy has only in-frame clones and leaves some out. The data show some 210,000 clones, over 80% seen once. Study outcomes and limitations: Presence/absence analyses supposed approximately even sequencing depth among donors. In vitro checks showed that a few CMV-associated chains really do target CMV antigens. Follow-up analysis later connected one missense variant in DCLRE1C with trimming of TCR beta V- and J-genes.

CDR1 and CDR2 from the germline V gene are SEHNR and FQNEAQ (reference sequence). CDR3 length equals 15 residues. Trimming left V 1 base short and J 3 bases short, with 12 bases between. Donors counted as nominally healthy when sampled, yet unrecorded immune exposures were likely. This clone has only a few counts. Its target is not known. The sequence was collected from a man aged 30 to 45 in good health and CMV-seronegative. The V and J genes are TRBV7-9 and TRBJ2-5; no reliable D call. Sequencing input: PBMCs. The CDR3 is CASSLGWLVKETQYF. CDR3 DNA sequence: TGTGCCAGCAGCTTAGGATGGCTGGTCAAAGAGACCCAGTACTTC.